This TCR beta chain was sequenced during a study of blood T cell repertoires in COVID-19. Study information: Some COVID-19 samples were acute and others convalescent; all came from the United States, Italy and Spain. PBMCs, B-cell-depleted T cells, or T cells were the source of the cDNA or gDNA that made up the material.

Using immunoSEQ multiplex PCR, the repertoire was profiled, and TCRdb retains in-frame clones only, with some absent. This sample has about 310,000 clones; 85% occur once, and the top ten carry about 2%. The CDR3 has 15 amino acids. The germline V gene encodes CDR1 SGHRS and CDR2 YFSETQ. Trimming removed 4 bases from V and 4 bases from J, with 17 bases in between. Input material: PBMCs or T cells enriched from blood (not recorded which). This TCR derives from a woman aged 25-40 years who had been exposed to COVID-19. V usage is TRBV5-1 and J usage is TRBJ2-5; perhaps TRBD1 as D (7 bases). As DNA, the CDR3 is TGCGCCAGCAGCCTGGGAAATCAGGGGGGAGAGACCCAGTACTTC. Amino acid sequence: CASSLGNQGGETQYF.